Below are 25 T cell receptor beta chains sequenced from a single sample in a study of T cells after yellow fever vaccination. Using its own MiXCR run on the 5' RACE reads, TCRdb lists one record per CDR3 protein. The sample contains 200,000 to 300,000 distinct CDR3 sequences, over 3% of which appear only once. The specimen was PBMCs, collected 15 days after the yellow fever booster vaccination. Receptor source: a man between 18 and 29 years old who received the YFV17D yellow fever vaccine.

This clonotype was counted at least ten times. CDR3 bases: TGTGCCAGCCTGGGACAGACCCAAGAGACCCAGTACTTC. Its protein is CASLGQTQETQYF. The chain has TRBV7-9 and TRBJ2-5, with 7 bases lining up with TRBD1. The length of the CDR3 is 13 residues. Germline CDR1 SEHNR, CDR2 FQNEAQ (reference sequence). V lost 8 bases to trimming and J lost 1 base; unmatched junction nucleotides: 4.

This clonotype showed up many times. This sequence joins TRBV5-1 and TRBJ2-7; TRBD2 aligns across 7 bases. Per germline, CDR1 SGHRS and CDR2 YFSETQ. The CDR3 runs 15 residues. V dropped 4 bases and J dropped 6; count of bases not matched to a gene: 13. The CDR3 region is CASSEASGPGGEQYF. In DNA form, the CDR3 reads TGCGCCAGCAGCGAAGCCTCGGGACCGGGGGGCGAGCAGTACTTC.

This clonotype was recorded at least ten times. V gene TRBV18 combines with J gene TRBJ2-7; D remains unclear. The CDR3 runs 13 residues. The germline gives CDR1 KGHSH, CDR2 LQKENI. Trimming stripped 2 bases from V and 2 bases from J, with 7 bases between. The CDR3 DNA reads TGTGCCAGCTCACCAGCTGATACCTACGAGCAGTACTTC. Translation gives CASSPADTYEQYF.

This clonotype occurred many times. The chain has TRBV27 and TRBJ2-3; the D gene is possibly TRBD2 (6 bases). The germline V gene encodes CDR1 MNHEY and CDR2 SMNVEV (reference sequence). The CDR3 consists of 15 residues. The V end lost 2 bases, the J end lost 6 bases, and 15 bases lay between the germline ends. CDR3 in amino acids: CASSLAAGRRDTQYF. CDR3 coding DNA: TGTGCCAGCAGTTTAGCGGCGGGACGCCGGGATACGCAGTATTTT.

Worth noting for this clonotype: The junction departs from germline at one end; a sequencing error may be responsible. The gene calls are TRBV5-1 and TRBJ1-1, with TRBD1 matching 8 bases. This CDR3 contains 14 residues. CDR1 and CDR2 from the germline V gene are SGHRS and YFSETQ. The CDR3 DNA follows: TGCGCCAGCAGATTGGGGACAGGAACAACTGAAGCTTTCTTT. Its translation: CASRLGTGTTEAFF.

This clonotype was counted at least ten times. The J gene is TRBJ2-3, the V gene TRBV5-1; perhaps TRBD2 as D (5 bases). This CDR3 comprises 13 residues. V gave up 8 bases and J gave up 2 bases, with 12 bases separating them. Germline V lookup: CDR1 SGHRS, CDR2 YFSETQ. The CDR3 is CASSADNTDTQYF. In DNA, the CDR3 is TGCGCCAGTAGCGCAGACAACACAGATACGCAGTATTTT.

This clonotype was seen at least ten times. The rearrangement links TRBV20-1 to TRBJ1-2; maybe TRBD1 (6 bases). The V gene's germline CDR1 is DFQATT and CDR2 SNEGSKA (reference sequence). V shed 3 bases and J shed 1 base, with 12 bases lying between them. The CDR3 consists of 14 residues. The DNA of the CDR3 is TGCAGTGCTAGCCCGGGACACCTTAACTATGGCTACACCTTC. Its translation: CSASPGHLNYGYTF.

This clonotype appeared many times. The rearrangement uses TRBV4-1 and TRBJ2-1; TRBD1 aligns across 9 bases. CDR3 length equals 17 residues. Germline CDR1 is MGHRA and CDR2 is YSYEKL. V lost 0 bases to trimming and J lost 8 bases; unmatched junction nucleotides: 11. CDR3 DNA: TGCGCCAGCAGCCAAGATTTGGGGACAGGGTACCTCCATGAGCAGTTCTTC. This encodes CASSQDLGTGYLHEQFF.

The chain recombines TRBV3-1 with TRBJ1-1, with D possibly matching TRBD1 (6 bases). The CDR3 spans 14 residues. Germline values: CDR1 LGHDT, CDR2 YNNKEL (reference sequence). Trimming left V 4 bases short and J 2 bases short, with 11 bases between. The CDR3 DNA is TGTGCCAGCAGCCTCCGGGACACTAACACTGAAGCTTTCTTT. Residues: CASSLRDTNTEAFF.

This clonotype was seen repeatedly, ten times or more. The V gene is TRBV6-6, the J gene TRBJ2-7, with 8 bases lining up with TRBD1. Germline V gene sequence: CDR1 MNHNY, CDR2 SVGAGI (reference sequence). CDR3 size: 14 residues. After removal of 7 bases from V and 1 base from J, the junction contained 6 bases not matched to a gene. The CDR3 bases are TGTGCCAGCATTTCGACAGGGGTGTCCTACGAGCAGTACTTC. As protein: CASISTGVSYEQYF.

This clonotype was counted many times. CDR3 sequence reads: CATVLPGELFF. In DNA form, the CDR3 reads TGTGCCACAGTTCTTCCCGGGGAGCTGTTTTTT. This chain uses TRBV7-9 with TRBJ2-2, with no clear D. This CDR3 has 11 amino acids. Germline V gives CDR1 SEHNR, CDR2 FQNEAQ (reference sequence). The V end was cut by 10 bases, the J end by 6 bases, with 9 bases between.

This clonotype turned up a few times. The rearrangement joins TRBV7-9 to TRBJ2-7; TRBD1 aligns across 10 bases. The CDR3 contains 13 residues. Unmatched junction bases numbered 2, after V lost 4 bases and J lost 5 bases. Germline V gene lookup returns CDR1 SEHNR and CDR2 FQNEAQ (reference sequence). The chain's CDR3 is CASSSGTGDEQYV. The CDR3 DNA is TGTGCCAGCAGCTCCGGGACAGGGGACGAGCAGTACGTC.

This clonotype was seen repeatedly, ten times or more. V is TRBV7-9 and J is TRBJ1-4; D ambiguous. Deletions cut 0 bases from V and 10 bases from J, with 6 bases between. Per the germline V gene, CDR1 is SEHNR and CDR2 is FQNEAQ (reference sequence). The CDR3 runs to 12 residues. In DNA, the CDR3 is TGTGCCAGCAGCTTAGCGGGTATAAAACTGTTTTTT. Translating it yields CASSLAGIKLFF.

The chain employs TRBV7-2 and TRBJ1-2; maybe TRBD1 (5 bases). The CDR3 length is 17 residues. Trimming stripped 5 bases from V and 3 bases from J, with 22 bases between. Germline V gene data show CDR1 as SGHTA and CDR2 as FQGNSA. The CDR3 DNA sequence: TGTGCCAGCAGCCGTCGATCCGACAGCACCCATCACTATGGCTACACCTTC. Its protein is CASSRRSDSTHHYGYTF.

This clonotype was detected many times. The chain uses TRBV6-2 or TRBV6-3 and TRBJ1-1, with a possible D match to TRBD1 (5 bases). The CDR3 length is 16 residues. Germline CDR1 and CDR2: MNHEY and SVGEGT. V was trimmed by 4 bases and J by 1 base, leaving 16 bases between them. The CDR3 sequence: CASSSILWGENTEAFF. The CDR3 DNA sequence: TGTGCCAGCAGTTCCATCCTTTGGGGCGAGAACACTGAAGCTTTCTTT.

In this sample, this clonotype turned up many times. The CDR3: CASSPRGAWQVGEKLFF. Here the CDR3 DNA reads TGTGCCAGCAGTCCGCGCGGGGCGTGGCAAGTCGGTGAAAAACTGTTTTTT. This chain links TRBV12-3 or TRBV12-4 with TRBJ1-4, with D maybe TRBD1 (5 bases). The length of the CDR3 is 17 residues. V was shortened by 5 bases and J by 7 bases, with 23 bases between the two germline ends.

This clonotype was seen many times. The chain links TRBV3-1 to TRBJ1-5, with D perhaps matching TRBD1 (5 bases). The ends were cut back, 0 bases at V and 3 bases at J, with 9 bases in the middle. The V gene's germline CDR1 is LGHDT and CDR2 YNNKEL (reference sequence). The CDR3 is 15 residues long. This chain's CDR3 is CASSQDAGPNQPQHF. As DNA, the CDR3 is TGTGCCAGCAGCCAAGATGCAGGGCCCAATCAGCCCCAGCATTTT.

The table lists this clonotype with many counts. V and J are TRBV19 and TRBJ2-3, with 7 bases that match TRBD2. The germline V gene has CDR1 LNHDA and CDR2 SQIVND (reference sequence). This CDR3 spans 16 amino acids. V dropped 3 bases and J dropped 2; count of bases not matched to a gene: 8. In DNA form, the CDR3 reads TGTGCCAGTAGTATGATAGCGGGTCTCCCCACAGATACGCAGTATTTT. Amino acid sequence: CASSMIAGLPTDTQYF.

This clonotype was recorded many times. J is TRBJ1-2 and V is TRBV10-3, with unresolved D. V was shortened by 7 bases and J by 0 bases, with 6 bases between the two germline ends. Germline lookup yields CDR1 ENHRY and CDR2 SYGVKD. The CDR3 length is 12 residues. The CDR3 DNA reads as TGTGCCATCACGGGAGCTAACTATGGCTACACCTTC. This gives the protein CAITGANYGYTF.

This clonotype was observed a handful of times. V is TRBV12-3 or TRBV12-4 and J is TRBJ1-5; D is unclear. V was trimmed by 4 bases and J by 0 bases, leaving 10 bases between them. The CDR3 length is 15 residues. The CDR3 bases are TGTGCCAGCAGTTCCCTCGGCTCTAGCAATCAGCCCCAGCATTTT. Encoded protein: CASSSLGSSNQPQHF.

This clonotype was seen repeatedly, ten times or more. The rearrangement uses TRBV20-1 and TRBJ1-2, with D tentatively TRBD1 (6 bases). The germline gives CDR1 DFQATT, CDR2 SNEGSKA (reference sequence). The CDR3 spans 13 residues. Trimming took off 1 base at V and 3 bases at J, with 9 bases between the two ends. CDR3 sequence (DNA): TGCAGTGCTAGAGCGGGACACGACTATGGCTACACCTTC. Translated: CSARAGHDYGYTF.

The sample holds many counts of this clonotype. The chain uses TRBV15 and TRBJ2-7; D perhaps matches TRBD2 (6 bases). Trimming shortened V by 1 base and J by 3 bases, and 16 bases separated the two germline ends. Germline values: CDR1 LNHNV, CDR2 YYDKDF (reference sequence). The CDR3 consists of 16 residues. For the CDR3, the DNA is TGTGCCACCAGCAGAGTGGGGTTCGGGGGACGCTACGAGCAGTACGTC. Its translation is CATSRVGFGGRYEQYV.

Ten or more counts support this clonotype. The chain combines TRBV5-1 with TRBJ2-7, with D possibly TRBD1 on 6 matching bases. Trimming removed 4 bases from V and 3 bases from J, with 17 bases in between. Germline CDR1 and CDR2: SGHRS and YFSETQ. This CDR3 is built from 15 residues. The CDR3 is CASSRMDIRGYEQYF. The CDR3 DNA sequence: TGCGCCAGCAGCCGGATGGATATCAGGGGCTACGAGCAGTACTTC.

This clonotype was observed at least ten times. The chain uses TRBV12-3 or TRBV12-4 and TRBJ1-1; D perhaps matches TRBD1 (5 bases). This CDR3 comprises 16 residues. Trimming took 0 bases from V and 5 from J, leaving 16 bases between them. The CDR3 here is CASSLARGGGETEAFF. CDR3 nucleotides: TGTGCCAGCAGTTTAGCGCGTGGGGGAGGAGAAACTGAAGCTTTCTTT.

Many counts were recorded for this clonotype. V gene TRBV7-2 combines with J gene TRBJ1-2; D not certain. Germline V CDR1 and CDR2: SGHTA, FQGNSA. V lost 5 bases and J lost 7, with 14 bases in between. The CDR3 is 13 residues long. Here the CDR3 reads CASSTPPEGGYTF. The CDR3, as DNA: TGTGCCAGCAGCACCCCGCCGGAAGGTGGCTACACCTTC.